This entry concerns a single T cell receptor (beta chain). Antigen specificity is unknown. The CDR3 consists of 14 residues. Germline V gene sequence: CDR1 MNHNS, CDR2 SASEGT. V lost 6 bases to trimming and J lost 0 bases; unmatched junction nucleotides: 4. The record originates from a study of cytomegalovirus exposure and HLA in healthy donors. Study-wide findings and caveats: The classifier, whose performance was assessed in both the original and validation cohorts, reportedly diagnosed cytomegalovirus status with high specificity and sensitivity. Several of the most significant clusters appeared, in a later analysis, to be linked to common viral pathogens. The study put 150 or so TCR beta chains on its list as cytomegalovirus-associated.

PCR employed 60 Vbeta and 13 Jbeta primers. Original processing methods: Roughly 80 million unique TCR beta chains, 10 million to 14 million shared, were counted in a later analysis. Assay: immunoSEQ multiplex PCR; the TCRdb copy retains only in-frame clones and omits some. V and J calls and clone size follow that table, whereas D and trimming were derived from the DNA. The sample records about 180,000 clones, around 81% being singletons. The chain has TRBV6-1 and TRBJ1-2, with TRBD1 identical over 7 bases. The receptor was isolated from a woman between 25 and 40 years old in good health and CMV-seronegative. The sample consisted of PBMCs. The CDR3 nucleotides are TGTGCCAGCAGGCGGGACAGCACTAACTATGGCTACACCTTC. Its protein product is CASRRDSTNYGYTF.